This TCR beta chain was captured in a study of technical replicates of blood from several donors. This CDR3 is 14 amino acids long. The trim removed 6 bases at V and 3 bases at J, leaving 7 bases unmatched. Germline V CDR1 and CDR2: SGHAT, FQNNGV. This clone was detected only once. Profiling relied on immunoSEQ multiplex PCR, and the TCRdb table lists in-frame clones only, not all of them. The repertoire holds under 80,000 clones, with roughly 92% as singletons. Sequencing input: T cells isolated from PBMCs. This receptor was identified in a human donor in good health. The rearrangement uses TRBV11-2 and TRBJ2-7, with TRBD1 matching 8 bases. This chain's CDR3 is CASRLGQENYEQYF. Written as DNA, the CDR3 is TGTGCCAGCAGACTGGGACAGGAGAACTACGAGCAGTACTTC. Full variable domain (missing parts from reference TRBV11-2 and TRBJ2-7): EAGVAQSPRYKIIEKRQSVAFWCNPISGHATLYWYQQILGQGPKLLIQFQNNGVVDDSQLPKDRFSAERLKGVDSTLKIQPAKLEDSAVYLCASRLGQENYEQYFGPGTRLTVT.